The 18 T cell receptor beta chains in this list originate from one sample, sequenced in a study of kidney transplant recipient with SARS-CoV-2 infection. TCRdb reprocessed the reads via MiXCR and lists one record per CDR3 protein. The sample lists under 250,000 distinct CDR3 sequences; 29% were seen once. The source was a blood sample, collected at baseline and around day 120 from a kidney transplant recipient. These receptors were collected from a young adult male patient who had COVID-19 and was a kidney transplant recipient. Some of these T cells may belong to the graft donor.

This clonotype has ten or more counts. V and J are TRBV28 and TRBJ2-7; TRBD2 matches at 7 bases. The length of the CDR3 is 14 residues. The junction had 7 bases not matched to a gene; V was cut back by 7 bases and J by 1 base. Germline V CDR1 and CDR2: MDHEN, SYDVKM. The CDR3 is CASNPAGLSYEQYF. The DNA for the CDR3 is TGTGCCAGCAACCCAGCGGGACTATCCTACGAGCAGTACTTC.

The sample holds a few counts of this clonotype. V gene TRBV5-3 combines with J gene TRBJ1-2, with D unclear. TRBV5-3 is an ORF, with its function uncertain. CDR3 length equals 16 residues. The V and J ends lost 6 bases and 4 bases respectively, with 22 bases between them. CDR3: CARKERVVRKTYGYTF. The CDR3 nucleotides are TGTGCCAGAAAGGAGCGAGTGGTGAGAAAGACCTATGGCTACACCTTC.

Regarding this clonotype: A much larger clone sits a single nucleotide away, making a read error possible. The V and J genes are TRBV14 and TRBJ1-2; D remains ambiguous. Germline values: CDR1 SGHDN, CDR2 FVKESK. CDR3 length: 14 amino acids. Trimming pared 1 base from V and 4 bases from J, leaving 10 bases between. CDR3 coding DNA: TGTGCCAGCAGCCAAGGTAGGCGGCTCTATGGCTACACCTTC. This gives the protein CASSQGRRLYGYTF.

The CDR3 loop is CATSAGKRCGKTYGYTF. For the CDR3, the DNA is TGTGCCACCAGCGCTGGTAAAAGGTGTGGAAAGACCTATGGCTACACCTTC. The chain combines TRBV15 with TRBJ1-2; D call uncertain. Looked up from germline, CDR1 is LNHNV and CDR2 is YYDKDF (reference sequence). Trimming cost V 5 bases and J 4 bases, with 23 bases left between them. The length of the CDR3 is 17 residues.

This clonotype has more than one count but fewer than ten. CDR3 bases: TGTGCCAGCAGCAAAGATAGCGGGGGGGCCATAGATACGCAGTATTTT. The encoded protein is CASSKDSGGAIDTQYF. The V gene is TRBV5-4, the J gene TRBJ2-3; TRBD2 matches at 11 bases. The CDR3 extends over 16 amino acids. From germline, CDR1 is SGHNT and CDR2 YYREEE (reference sequence). V gave up 4 bases and J gave up 5 bases; unmatched junction bases: 9.

This clonotype came up many times. Mismatch with germline at one junction end may stem from a read error. The rearrangement joins TRBV4-3 to TRBJ1-2; D may be TRBD1 (5 bases). The CDR3 extends over 17 amino acids. CDR1 LGHNA and CDR2 YSLEER come from the germline V gene. Here the CDR3 reads CASSESTGRRKTYGYTF. The CDR3 DNA sequence: TGCGCCAGCAGCGAGTCCACAGGACGTCGAAAGACCTATGGCTACACATTC.

This clonotype occurred many times. The rearrangement links TRBV11-2 to TRBJ2-7; 8 nucleotides match TRBD1. Germline assignment: CDR1 SGHAT and CDR2 FQNNGV. The V gene end was trimmed by 5 bases and the J gene end by 7 bases; junction bases not matched to a gene: 10. CDR3 length: 14 amino acids. The CDR3 DNA is TGTGCCAGCAGCGGGAACAGGGGGTCTGGGGAGCAGTACTTC. Its protein is CASSGNRGSGEQYF.

Notes on this clonotype: A much larger clone differs by one base, so this may be a read error. The DNA for the CDR3 is TGTGCCGGCAGCCGGACAGGGGCGCTCCAAGAGACCCAGTACTTC. The encoded protein is CAGSRTGALQETQYF. The gene calls are TRBV11-1 and TRBJ2-5; 9 nucleotides match TRBD1. The CDR3 contains 15 residues. Germline CDR1 reads SGHAT; CDR2 reads FQDESV (reference sequence).

This clonotype was counted ten times or more. The chain has TRBV28 and TRBJ1-4; unclear D gene. This CDR3 is built from 14 residues. V was cut by 5 bases and J by 0 bases, with 7 bases left in between. The V gene's germline CDR1 is MDHEN and CDR2 SYDVKM. The CDR3 protein is CASSRWATNEKLFF. CDR3 in DNA: TGTGCCAGCAGTCGATGGGCAACTAATGAAAAACTGTTTTTT.

As regards this clonotype: A read error may be the cause here, since a much bigger clone is one base away. The rearrangement links TRBV20-1 to TRBJ1-5, with unresolved D. Trimming left V 3 bases short and J 2 bases short, with 11 bases between. This CDR3 is 14 amino acids long. The V gene's germline CDR1 is DFQATT and CDR2 SNEGSKA (reference sequence). The CDR3 loop is CSASSGYGNQPQHF. The CDR3 DNA follows: TGCAGTGCTAGTTCGGGGTATGGCAATCAGCCCCAGCATTTT.

This clonotype was found a few times. The chain uses TRBV11-1 and TRBJ2-3; D may correspond to TRBD1 or TRBD2 (5 bases each). Trimming left V 5 bases short and J 0 bases short, with 15 bases between. Germline CDR1 is SGHAT and CDR2 is FQDESV (reference sequence). The CDR3 is 16 amino acids. In nucleotides, the CDR3 is TGTGCCAGCAGCCTCCAGGGAGCGGTTAGCACAGATACGCAGTATTTT. It specifies CASSLQGAVSTDTQYF.

With respect to this clonotype: Since a much larger clone is just one base distant, this may be a read error. J is TRBJ1-3 and V is TRBV30, with D maybe TRBD1 (5 bases). This CDR3 region has 17 residues. Per the germline V gene, CDR1 is GTSNPN and CDR2 is SVGIG (reference sequence). For the CDR3, the DNA is TGTGCCTGGAGTCCCCAGGGACGGATGAGCTCTGGAAGCACCATATATTTT. Amino acid sequence: CAWSPQGRMSSGSTIYF. Based on the CDR3 plus reference TRBV30 and TRBJ1-3, the full variable domain is SQTIHQWPATLVQPVGSPLSLECTVEGTSNPNLYWYRQAAGRGLQLLFYSVGIGQISSEVPQNLSASRPQDRQFILSSKKLLLSDSGFYLCAWSPQGRMSSGSTIYFGEGSWLTVV.

This clonotype was seen many times. V usage is TRBV28 and J usage is TRBJ1-6; D perhaps matches TRBD1 (6 bases). The CDR3 contains 13 residues. V lost 4 bases and J lost 9, with 10 bases in between. Germline assignment: CDR1 MDHEN and CDR2 SYDVKM. CDR3 residues: CASSYQDSSPLHF. In nucleotides, the CDR3 is TGTGCCAGCAGTTACCAGGACAGTTCACCCCTCCACTTT.

This clonotype occurred many times. This chain links TRBV11-3 with TRBJ1-2; D not resolved. The CDR3 has 17 residues. With 2 bases removed from V and 4 bases from J, the gap between germline ends came to 20 bases. CDR1 SGHNT and CDR2 YENEEA come from the germline V gene. The CDR3 nucleotides are TGTGCCAGCAGCTTATTAGACGATCTCGGAAAGACCTATGGCTACACCTTC. Translating gives CASSLLDDLGKTYGYTF. The variable domain in full, with the rest retrieved from reference TRBV11-3 and TRBJ1-2, is EAGVVQSPRYKIIEKKQPVAFWCNPISGHNTLYWYLQNLGQGPELLIRYENEEAVDDSQLPKDRFSAERLKGVDSTLKIQPAELGDSAVYLCASSLLDDLGKTYGYTFGSGTRLTVV.

At least ten counts were recorded for this clonotype. V is TRBV7-4 and J is TRBJ1-2, with no clear D. CDR1 is SGHVT and CDR2 is SQSDAQ in the germline V gene. The V gene lost 2 bases and the J gene lost 4 bases, with 20 bases spanning the gap. CDR3 length equals 17 residues. The CDR3 sequence: CASSLQSSARKTYGYTF. For the CDR3, the DNA is TGTGCCAGCAGCTTACAGTCTTCAGCTCGAAAGACCTATGGCTACACCTTC.

Worth noting for this clonotype: This sequence may be a read error, since a much larger clone differs from it by one base. The chain joins TRBV5-1 to TRBJ1-2, with D possibly matching TRBD1 (6 bases). V was pared by 5 bases and J by 4 bases, with 15 bases between. The CDR3 has 14 residues. Per the germline V gene, CDR1 is SGHRS and CDR2 is YFSETQ. The CDR3 sequence is CASRSGQHIYGYTF. In DNA form, the CDR3 reads TGCGCCAGCAGATCCGGACAGCACATCTATGGCTACACCTTC.

Many counts were recorded for this clonotype. The V call is TRBV6-5, the J call TRBJ1-3; D unclear. Germline V gene sequence: CDR1 MNHEY, CDR2 SVGAGI. The CDR3 contains 13 residues. The V end lost 6 bases, the J end lost 0 bases, and 6 bases lay between the germline ends. This chain's CDR3 is CASRHPSGNTIYF. The CDR3, as DNA: TGTGCCAGCAGGCACCCCTCTGGAAACACCATATATTTT.

Many counts were recorded for this clonotype. The chain combines TRBV5-1 with TRBJ1-5, with TRBD1 matching over 7 bases. This CDR3 region has 14 residues. Germline V lookup: CDR1 SGHRS, CDR2 YFSETQ. After removal of 4 bases from V and 8 bases from J, the junction contained 9 bases not matched to a gene. CDR3 nucleotides: TGCGCCAGCAGCCTGACAGGGCTAGCGGAGCCCCAGCATTTT. Translation gives CASSLTGLAEPQHF.